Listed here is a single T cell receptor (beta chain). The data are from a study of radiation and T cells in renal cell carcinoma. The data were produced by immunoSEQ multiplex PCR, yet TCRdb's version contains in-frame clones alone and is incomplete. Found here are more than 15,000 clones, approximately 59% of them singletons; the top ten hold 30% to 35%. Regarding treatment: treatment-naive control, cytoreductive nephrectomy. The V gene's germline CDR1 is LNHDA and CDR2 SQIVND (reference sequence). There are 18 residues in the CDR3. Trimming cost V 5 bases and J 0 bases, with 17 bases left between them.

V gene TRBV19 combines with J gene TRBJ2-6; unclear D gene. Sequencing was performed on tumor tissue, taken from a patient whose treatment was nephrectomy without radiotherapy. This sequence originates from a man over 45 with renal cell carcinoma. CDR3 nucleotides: TGTGCCAGTAGTTTCCCCGGGTTTTCAAACTCTGGGGCCAACGTCCTGACTTTC. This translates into CASSFPGFSNSGANVLTF.